These 4 T cell receptor beta chains were sequenced from one sample in a study of OX40 agonist ivuxolimab in advanced cancers. The protocol was immunoSEQ multiplex PCR, while the TCRdb copy is restricted to in-frame clones and leaves out a portion. The sample comprises 50,000 to 75,000 clones, roughly three quarters of which are singletons, and approximately 1.2% rests with the top ten. Sample: CD4+ or CD8+ T cells sorted from blood, taken in a trial of the OX40 agonist ivuxolimab. The source is an adult with an advanced solid tumor such as melanoma, head and neck, liver or kidney cancer.

The CDR3 DNA is TGTGCCAGCAGCCTGGACATATCCGGAGAGCAGTACTTC. Its translation: CASSLDISGEQYF. This chain joins TRBV7-9 and TRBJ2-7; perhaps TRBD1 as D (5 bases). Germline-derived CDR1 and CDR2 are SEHNR and FQNEAQ (reference sequence). The germline V and J ends were trimmed by 5 bases and 7 bases, with 15 bases remaining between them. The CDR3 sequence is 13 residues long.

In this sample, this clone turned up a few times. The rearrangement uses TRBV6-5 and TRBJ2-4; weak D call: TRBD2 (5 bases). V lost 0 bases and J lost 4, with 10 bases in between. This CDR3 has 15 amino acids. Germline V gene lookup returns CDR1 MNHEY and CDR2 SVGAGI. The CDR3 loop is CASSYSFTGKNIQYF. The CDR3, as DNA: TGTGCCAGCAGTTACTCATTTACGGGGAAAAACATTCAGTACTTC.

This rearrangement joins TRBV5-1 to TRBJ2-5; D is unclear. Trimming left V 4 bases short and J 5 bases short, with 12 bases between. The CDR3 has 13 residues. Germline CDR1 SGHRS, CDR2 YFSETQ. CDR3 protein: CASSPDVTETQYF. The CDR3 DNA reads as TGCGCCAGCAGCCCCGATGTAACCGAGACCCAGTACTTC.

The chain has TRBV29-1 and TRBJ1-3; D is perhaps TRBD1 (5 bases). V was pared by 0 bases and J by 8 bases, with 11 bases between. Germline V CDR1 and CDR2: SQVTM, ANQGSEA. The CDR3 has 13 residues. This CDR3 reads CSVEDPGSDTIYF. The CDR3 bases are TGCAGCGTTGAAGACCCAGGGTCCGACACCATATATTTT. Looking up the rest from reference TRBV29-1 and TRBJ1-3 gives the full variable domain: SAVISQKPSRDICQRGTSLTIQCQVDSQVTMMFWYRQQPGQSLTLIATANQGSEATYESGFVIDKFPISRPNLTFSTLTVSNMSPEDSSIYLCSVEDPGSDTIYFGEGSWLTVV.